A single sample gave rise to the 30 T cell receptor beta chains below, sequenced in a study of T-cell reconstitution after alpha-beta-depleted transplantation in children. Library preparation (for TCRbeta) was performed with unique molecular identifiers. MiXCR was run by TCRdb on the PCR reads, yielding one entry per CDR3 protein. The repertoire holds 700,000 to 950,000 distinct CDR3 sequences, with under 20% as singletons. Sequencing was performed on PBMCs, mostly from graft donor cells, taken 360 days after TCRalphabeta/CD19-depleted stem cell transplant. Receptor source: a male patient between 10 and 17 years old who had a stem cell transplant for acute lymphoblastic leukemia, so the T cells may come from the graft donor.

The chain employs TRBV20-1 and TRBJ2-5, with D possibly called TRBD1 or TRBD2 (5 bases each). This CDR3 comprises 13 residues. Germline V CDR1 and CDR2: DFQATT, SNEGSKA (reference sequence). Trimming cost V 6 bases and J 1 base, with 12 bases left between them. The CDR3 DNA follows: TGCAGTGCCCCCCGGGACCTCCAAGAGACCCAGTACTTC. This gives the protein CSAPRDLQETQYF.

This clonotype has at least ten counts. The rearrangement uses TRBV7-6 and TRBJ2-7, with D hard to call. Trimming removed 6 bases at V and 0 bases at J, with 9 bases between. The CDR3 has 13 residues. Germline CDR1 reads SGHVS; CDR2 reads FNYEAQ. This CDR3 reads CASSSISSYEQYF. The CDR3 nucleotides read TGTGCCAGCAGTTCGATTAGCTCCTACGAGCAGTACTTC.

Only a few counts were recorded for this clonotype. The chain combines TRBV12-5 with TRBJ2-1, with D perhaps TRBD2 (6 bases). The V gene's germline CDR1 is LGHNT and CDR2 FRNRAP. The CDR3 is made up of 16 amino acids. With 2 bases removed from V and 2 bases from J, the gap between germline ends came to 13 bases. The CDR3 nucleotides are TGTGCTAGTGGTTTGTCGGTCGGGAGTGCCTACAATGAGCAGTTCTTC. Protein product: CASGLSVGSAYNEQFF.

J is TRBJ2-5 and V is TRBV27; TRBD1 is a possible D gene (6 bases). Looked up from germline, CDR1 is MNHEY and CDR2 is SMNVEV (reference sequence). The CDR3 has 14 amino acids. V was shortened by 6 bases and J by 5 bases, with 16 bases between the two germline ends. CDR3 protein: CASSPEGTPETQYF. The CDR3, as DNA: TGTGCCAGCAGCCCAGAGGGGACACCGGAGACCCAGTACTTC.

Regarding this clonotype: No conserved phenylalanine or tryptophan ends this CDR3, so it is likely a read error. The J gene is TRBJ2-1, the V gene TRBV12-3 or TRBV12-4; 7 nucleotides align to TRBD1. V lost 6 bases to trimming and J lost 12 bases; unmatched junction nucleotides: 8. The length of the CDR3 is 12 residues. In DNA, the CDR3 is TGTGCCAGCAGCCCAACAGGGGAAAGGCAGTTCGTC. Amino acids: CASSPTGERQFV.

This clonotype was counted ten times or more. Germline is not matched at one junction end, which may reflect a read error. The chain uses TRBV7-7 and TRBJ2-5; 10 nucleotides match TRBD2. CDR1 and CDR2 from the germline V gene are SSHAT and FNYEAQ (reference sequence). The CDR3 runs to 14 residues. The CDR3 DNA reads as TGTGCCAGCAGCCTAGCGGGAGCGGGGGAGACCCAGTACTTC. Residues: CASSLAGAGETQYF.

The chain combines TRBV14 with TRBJ2-1; the D gene could be TRBD1 or TRBD2 (5 bases each). Per germline, CDR1 SGHDN and CDR2 FVKESK. Trimming pared 1 base from V and 5 bases from J, leaving 15 bases between. This CDR3 is 16 amino acids long. CDR3 region: CASSQVDRPGDNEQFF. CDR3 sequence (DNA): TGTGCCAGCAGCCAAGTCGACAGACCCGGGGACAATGAGCAGTTCTTC. Full variable domain (rest looked up from reference TRBV14 and TRBJ2-1): EAGVTQFPSHSVIEKGQTVTLRCDPISGHDNLYWYRRVMGKEIKFLLHFVKESKQDESGMPNNRFLAERTGGTYSTLKVQPAELEDSGVYFCASSQVDRPGDNEQFFGPGTRLTVL.

This clonotype was detected ten times or more. One end of the junction fails to match germline, which may point to a read error. V usage is TRBV5-1 and J usage is TRBJ2-5, with D unclear. Germline V gene sequence: CDR1 SGHRS, CDR2 YFSETQ. CDR3 length: 12 residues. CDR3 nucleotide sequence: TGTGCCAGCAGCCCCAGCCAAGAGACCCAGTACTTC. This translates into CASSPSQETQYF.

This sequence joins TRBV5-1 and TRBJ1-1; 7 nucleotides line up with TRBD1. The CDR3 covers 14 residues. The junction had 10 bases not matched to a gene; V was cut back by 6 bases and J by 5 bases. Germline V gene lookup returns CDR1 SGHRS and CDR2 YFSETQ. The CDR3 DNA follows: TGCGCCAGCACAAGACAGGGAGGGTCGACTGAAGCTTTCTTT. As protein: CASTRQGGSTEAFF.

CDR3 amino acids: CASSIGQGNQPQHF. CDR3 DNA: TGTGCCAGTAGTATCGGGCAGGGCAATCAGCCCCAGCATTTT. The chain recombines TRBV19 with TRBJ1-5; unclear D gene. This CDR3 is built from 14 residues. V lost 3 bases and J 2 bases, leaving 8 bases between the germline ends. Per the germline V gene, CDR1 is LNHDA and CDR2 is SQIVND (reference sequence).

The rearrangement uses TRBV15 and TRBJ2-7; unclear D gene. Trimming pared 0 bases from V and 7 bases from J, leaving 13 bases between. The CDR3 has 14 amino acids. Per the germline V gene, CDR1 is LNHNV and CDR2 is YYDKDF (reference sequence). The CDR3, as DNA: TGTGCCACCAGCAGAGATCATAAGGCTGGGGAGCAGTACTTC. This gives the protein CATSRDHKAGEQYF.

The chain uses TRBV20-1 and TRBJ2-5; D may be TRBD2 (6 bases). This CDR3 is 14 amino acids long. Germline V CDR1 and CDR2: DFQATT, SNEGSKA (reference sequence). Between the trimmed V and J ends, which lost 1 base and 4 bases, there was a span of 13 bases. CDR3 residues: CSARVGTPRETQYF. The CDR3 nucleotides are TGCAGTGCTAGAGTGGGGACTCCCCGAGAGACCCAGTACTTC.

The chain has TRBV5-1 and TRBJ2-3, with 7 positions matching TRBD2. CDR3 size: 15 residues. Germline-derived CDR1 and CDR2 are SGHRS and YFSETQ. V was pared by 4 bases and J by 1 base, with 6 bases of the junction left unmatched. The CDR3 DNA sequence: TGCGCCAGCAGCCACGGACTAGAAGGCACAGATACGCAGTATTTT. Translation gives CASSHGLEGTDTQYF.

This clonotype turned up a few times. The V call is TRBV7-3, the J call TRBJ2-2, with 9 bases matching TRBD2. V shed 0 bases and J 7 bases; nucleotides not matched to a gene: 9. In germline, CDR1 is SGHTA, CDR2 FQGTGA. The CDR3 runs 17 residues. This chain's CDR3 is CASSLTGASGIIGELFF. CDR3 coding DNA: TGTGCCAGCAGCTTAACGGGCGCTAGCGGGATAATCGGGGAGCTGTTTTTT.

With regard to this clonotype: Compared with germline, one end of the junction differs, possibly owing to a read error. This CDR3 is CASCLLPRTGGAGNTIYF. CDR3 bases: TGTGCCAGCTGTTTACTCCCTCGGACAGGGGGCGCTGGAAACACCATATATTTT. The V call is TRBV12-3 or TRBV12-4, the J call TRBJ1-3; 11 bases line up with TRBD1. CDR3 length: 18 residues.

This clonotype has only a few counts. The chain recombines TRBV5-1 with TRBJ1-1, with D unresolved. The CDR3 length is 16 residues. The germline V gene encodes CDR1 SGHRS and CDR2 YFSETQ. Trimming stripped 0 bases from V and 1 base from J, with 13 bases between. This CDR3 reads CASSLASGRGNTEAFF. CDR3 sequence (DNA): TGCGCCAGCAGCTTGGCCTCAGGTCGCGGGAACACTGAAGCTTTCTTT.

This clonotype was seen repeatedly, ten times or more. The CDR3 loop reads CASSLTSGDIQYF. The CDR3 coding sequence is TGTGCCAGCAGCTTAACTAGCGGAGACATTCAGTACTTC. The chain couples TRBV7-2 to TRBJ2-4; 8 bases are a match to TRBD2. CDR3 size: 13 residues. Germline CDR1 and CDR2: SGHTA and FQGNSA. With 2 bases clipped from V and 8 bases from J, the junction kept 2 bases outside the gene matches. The full variable domain, completed using reference TRBV7-2 and TRBJ2-4, is GAGVSQSPSNKVTEKGKDVELRCDPISGHTALYWYRQSLGQGLEFLIYFQGNSAPDKSGLPSDRFSAERTGGSVSTLTIQRTQQEDSAVYLCASSLTSGDIQYFGAGTRLSVL.

CDR3: CASSQEATRNEQFF. CDR3 sequence (DNA): TGCGCCAGCAGCCAAGAGGCGACTCGCAATGAGCAGTTCTTC. This sequence joins TRBV4-1 and TRBJ2-1; no clear D. The CDR3 has 14 amino acids. Germline CDR1 reads MGHRA; CDR2 reads YSYEKL. V shed 0 bases and J shed 6 bases, with 9 bases lying between them.

In DNA form, the CDR3 reads TGTGCCAGCAGCTTAGACCCACAGCCGGCCAAAAACATTCAGTACTTC. It translates to CASSLDPQPAKNIQYF. The chain joins TRBV11-2 to TRBJ2-4; D is uncertain. Germline lookup yields CDR1 SGHAT and CDR2 FQNNGV. This CDR3 contains 16 residues. Trimming shortened V by 0 bases and J by 1 base, and 10 bases separated the two germline ends.

The chain couples TRBV19 to TRBJ2-7; a weak D match, TRBD1 (5 bases). This CDR3 contains 19 residues. Trimming took 3 bases from V and 2 from J, leaving 26 bases between them. Germline CDR1 is LNHDA and CDR2 is SQIVND (reference sequence). The chain's CDR3 is CASSISDGSGYSSAYEQYF. Here the CDR3 DNA reads TGTGCCAGTAGTATCTCTGATGGTTCAGGGTACTCGTCCGCCTACGAGCAGTACTTC.

J is TRBJ1-1 and V is TRBV20-1; a possible D gene is TRBD1 (5 bases). The CDR3 consists of 14 residues. Between the trimmed V and J ends, which lost 5 bases and 1 base, there was a span of 14 bases. Germline CDR1 reads DFQATT; CDR2 reads SNEGSKA (reference sequence). The CDR3 spells CSAGDRSRNTEAFF. In DNA, the CDR3 is TGCAGTGCTGGTGACAGATCCCGGAACACTGAAGCTTTCTTT.

This clonotype showed up many times. One end of the junction varies from germline; a read error may be responsible. The CDR3 bases are TGCGCCAGCAGCTTGACAGGGGGGAACACTGAAGCTTTCTTT. Protein: CASSLTGGNTEAFF. This chain uses TRBV12-3 or TRBV12-4 with TRBJ1-1, with 9 bases aligning to TRBD1. This CDR3 is 14 amino acids long.

The chain recombines TRBV7-2 with TRBJ2-7, with D tentatively TRBD1 or TRBD2 (5 bases each). The V gene's germline CDR1 is SGHTA and CDR2 FQGNSA. The CDR3 runs to 13 residues. The V end lost 5 bases, the J end lost 3 bases, and 11 bases lay between the germline ends. The CDR3 is CASSRRGDYEQYF. The CDR3 DNA sequence: TGTGCCAGCAGCAGGAGAGGGGACTACGAGCAGTACTTC. Complete variable domain (other parts from reference TRBV7-2 and TRBJ2-7): GAGVSQSPSNKVTEKGKDVELRCDPISGHTALYWYRQSLGQGLEFLIYFQGNSAPDKSGLPSDRFSAERTGGSVSTLTIQRTQQEDSAVYLCASSRRGDYEQYFGPGTRLTVT.

This clonotype was observed a few times. V gene TRBV2 combines with J gene TRBJ2-3; the D gene is possibly TRBD2 (6 bases). The CDR3 has 15 amino acids. The germline CDR1 and CDR2 sequences are SNHLY and FYNNEI. V lost 6 bases to trimming and J lost 0 bases, with 13 bases between them. The CDR3 nucleotides read TGTGCCAGCAGCGCGGGACGGATTAGCACAGATACGCAGTATTTT. Its protein product is CASSAGRISTDTQYF. Together with reference TRBV2 and TRBJ2-3, the CDR3 gives the full variable domain: EPEVTQTPSHQVTQMGQEVILRCVPISNHLYFYWYRQILGQKVEFLVSFYNNEISEKSEIFDDQFSVERPDGSNFTLKIRSTKLEDSAMYFCASSAGRISTDTQYFGPGTRLTVL.

This clonotype was observed a handful of times. The CDR3 is CASSYSGSSRFYNEQFF. The CDR3 DNA follows: TGCGCCAGCAGCTACAGCGGGAGCAGCCGATTTTACAATGAGCAGTTCTTC. The rearrangement links TRBV5-1 to TRBJ2-1; 8 bases map to TRBD2. Germline V CDR1 and CDR2: SGHRS, YFSETQ. The CDR3 extends over 17 amino acids. V gave up 3 bases and J gave up 4 bases; unmatched junction bases: 12.

The gene calls are TRBV7-9 and TRBJ1-1; unclear D gene. The CDR3 loop spans 13 amino acids. Germline CDR1 and CDR2: SEHNR and FQNEAQ (reference sequence). Between the trimmed V and J ends, which lost 1 base and 8 bases, there was a span of 11 bases. The CDR3 sequence is CASSLGPEGEAFF. The DNA of the CDR3 is TGTGCCAGCAGCTTAGGTCCGGAGGGAGAAGCTTTCTTT.

This clonotype appeared many times. The chain has TRBV29-1 and TRBJ1-1; 10 bases match TRBD1. Germline V gene data show CDR1 as SQVTM and CDR2 as ANQGSEA. Germline trimming cut 8 bases from V and 3 bases from J; bases unmatched to any gene: 6. The CDR3 totals 13 residues. CDR3 loop: CSPLGTGDTEAFF. The CDR3 DNA reads as TGCAGCCCTTTGGGGACAGGGGACACTGAAGCTTTCTTT.

J is TRBJ2-7 and V is TRBV9; no reliable D call. CDR1 SGDLS and CDR2 YYNGEE come from the germline V gene. The CDR3 loop spans 14 amino acids. Trimming pared 2 bases from V and 5 bases from J, leaving 14 bases between. CDR3 loop: CASSVDGAQDEQYF. The CDR3 coding sequence is TGTGCCAGCAGCGTCGACGGAGCTCAGGACGAGCAGTACTTC.

The rearrangement joins TRBV12-3 or TRBV12-4 to TRBJ1-1; unclear D gene. The CDR3 consists of 13 residues. Trimming removed 3 bases at V and 10 bases at J, with 15 bases between. The DNA for the CDR3 is TGTGCCAGCAGTTTTAGTTTGGTTAGCGGAGCTTTCTTT. Translation: CASSFSLVSGAFF.

This clonotype was counted only a few times. This sequence joins TRBV7-9 and TRBJ2-3, with 10 bases that match TRBD2. This CDR3 spans 16 amino acids. The J segment lost 9 bases and the V segment lost 3 bases, leaving 12 bases of the junction unmatched. Germline assignment: CDR1 SEHNR and CDR2 FQNEAQ (reference sequence). CDR3 nucleotide sequence: TGTGCCAGCAGCTTCCAGACTAGCGGGCTCTTTCGGACGCAGTATTTT. Its translation is CASSFQTSGLFRTQYF. The variable domain in full, completed from reference TRBV7-9 and TRBJ2-3, reads DTGVSQNPRHKITKRGQNVTFRCDPISEHNRLYWYRQTLGQGPEFLTYFQNEAQLEKSRLLSDRFSAERPKGSFSTLEIQRTEQGDSAMYLCASSFQTSGLFRTQYFGPGTRLTVL.